These T cell receptor beta chains were read from a single sample in a study of cytomegalovirus exposure and HLA in healthy donors. Assay used: immunoSEQ multiplex PCR; TCRdb lists only in-frame clones, some missing. The data contain some 83,000 clones, 94% of them singletons. Sequenced: PBMCs. These receptors came from a woman between 18 and 29 years old in good health and CMV-seropositive. CDR3s include the opening cysteine and the closing phenylalanine or tryptophan. A D gene is named only where the DNA matches it firmly. A row's size may be missing; if present it is once, few, many or a size class.

clone_size,d_call,v_call,j_call,cdr3_aa,cdr3_nt
NA,NA,TRBV7-9,TRBJ2-7,CASSRGSYEQYF,TGTGCCAGCAGCCGAGGCTCCTACGAGCAGTACTTC
few,TRBD1,TRBV5-4,TRBJ2-7,CASSDRDSYEQYF,TGTGCCAGCAGCGACAGGGACAGCTACGAGCAGTACTTC
NA,NA,TRBV7-2,TRBJ2-3,CASSQRAPSTDTQYF,TGTGCCAGCAGTCAGCGGGCTCCTAGCACAGATACGCAGTATTTT
NA,NA,TRBV30,TRBJ1-2,CAWGFGDYGYTF,TGTGCCTGGGGATTCGGGGACTATGGCTACACCTTC
NA,NA,TRBV29-1,TRBJ2-3,CSVGQGIDTQYF,TGCAGCGTGGGTCAGGGGATTGATACGCAGTATTTT
NA,TRBD2,TRBV4-1,TRBJ2-7,CASSHSVGREGPYEQYF,TGCGCCAGCAGCCACAGCGTGGGGCGGGAGGGCCCTTACGAGCAGTACTTC
NA,TRBD1,TRBV10-1,TRBJ2-7,CASRELEDRVYEQYF,TGCGCCAGCAGGGAGCTAGAGGACAGGGTCTACGAGCAGTACTTC
NA,NA,TRBV5-8,TRBJ2-4,CASSLRGADIQYF,TGTGCCAGCAGCTTGCGGGGGGCGGACATTCAGTACTTC
once,TRBD2,TRBV5-6,TRBJ2-5,CASSLGLAGETQYF,TGTGCCAGCAGCTTAGGACTAGCGGGGGAGACCCAGTACTTC
NA,TRBD1,TRBV9,TRBJ1-1,CASSRGLMNTEAFF,TGTGCCAGCAGCAGGGGGCTAATGAACACTGAAGCTTTCTTT
NA,TRBD1,TRBV28,TRBJ2-1,CASSTRQGPYNEQFF,TGTGCCAGCAGTACTCGACAGGGTCCCTACAATGAGCAGTTCTTC
NA,NA,TRBV2,TRBJ1-1,CASSVEGGPNTEAFF,TGTGCCAGCAGTGTGGAGGGTGGGCCGAACACTGAAGCTTTCTTT
NA,TRBD2,TRBV11-2,TRBJ2-7,CASSLGPGTSGGDHEQYF,TGTGCCAGCAGCTTGGGTCCCGGGACTAGCGGGGGGGACCACGAGCAGTACTTC
NA,TRBD1,TRBV6-5,TRBJ1-4,CASKGAATNEKLFF,TGTGCCAGCAAGGGGGCTGCAACTAATGAAAAACTGTTTTTT
NA,NA,TRBV11-2,TRBJ1-1,CASSLDRQLNTEAFF,TGTGCCAGCAGCTTAGATAGACAGTTGAACACTGAAGCTTTCTTT
NA,NA,TRBV10-3,TRBJ2-7,CAIQSRGLDEQYF,TGTGCCATCCAATCCAGGGGTTTAGACGAGCAGTACTTC
NA,TRBD1,TRBV4-1,TRBJ1-5,CASSHGQGGYSNQPQHF,TGCGCCAGCAGCCACGGACAGGGGGGGTATAGCAATCAGCCCCAGCATTTT
few,TRBD2,TRBV7-9,TRBJ2-7,CASSLSGASYEQYF,TGTGCCAGCAGCCTCAGCGGGGCATCCTACGAGCAGTACTTC
NA,NA,TRBV6-5,TRBJ2-5,CASQSSETQYF,TGTGCCAGTCAAAGCTCGGAGACCCAGTACTTC
NA,TRBD1,TRBV19,TRBJ1-5,CASSSTGGPNQPQHF,TGTGCCAGTAGCTCCACAGGGGGACCCAATCAGCCCCAGCATTTT
NA,TRBD1,TRBV12-5,TRBJ1-3,CASGPGTDGNTIYF,TGTGCTAGTGGCCCCGGGACAGATGGAAACACCATATATTTT
NA,TRBD2,TRBV5-1,TRBJ2-7,CASSGSGTSLYEQYF,TGCGCCAGCAGCGGGTCCGGGACTAGCCTGTACGAGCAGTACTTC
NA,TRBD1,TRBV27,TRBJ1-4,CASSRDREGNEKLFF,TGTGCCAGCAGCCGGGACAGAGAAGGAAATGAAAAACTGTTTTTT
NA,TRBD2,TRBV2,TRBJ2-3,CASSYLAGGSDTQYF,TGTGCCAGCAGTTATCTAGCGGGAGGGTCAGATACGCAGTATTTT
once,TRBD1,TRBV6-1,TRBJ2-5,CASSVMGQIQETQYF,TGTGCCAGCAGTGTAATGGGACAGATACAAGAGACCCAGTACTTC
NA,NA,TRBV30,TRBJ1-1,CAWNGVNTEAFF,TGTGCCTGGAATGGAGTGAACACTGAAGCTTTCTTT
NA,NA,TRBV19,TRBJ2-5,CASSINGASETQYF,TGTGCCAGTAGTATTAATGGGGCGTCAGAGACCCAGTACTTC
NA,NA,TRBV28,TRBJ1-5,CASSFWREPDSNQPQHF,TGTGCCAGCAGTTTTTGGAGGGAACCGGATAGCAATCAGCCCCAGCATTTT
once,NA,TRBV7-3,TRBJ2-6,CASSPSPDTSGANVLTF,TGTGCCAGCAGCCCAAGCCCCGATACCTCTGGGGCCAACGTCCTGACTTTC
NA,TRBD1,TRBV6-1,TRBJ1-2,CASSPTGGYGYTF,TGTGCCAGCAGTCCAACAGGGGGCTATGGCTACACCTTC
NA,TRBD2,TRBV5-4,TRBJ2-1,CASSSTSGYNEQFF,TGTGCCAGCAGCTCGACTAGCGGGTACAATGAGCAGTTCTTC